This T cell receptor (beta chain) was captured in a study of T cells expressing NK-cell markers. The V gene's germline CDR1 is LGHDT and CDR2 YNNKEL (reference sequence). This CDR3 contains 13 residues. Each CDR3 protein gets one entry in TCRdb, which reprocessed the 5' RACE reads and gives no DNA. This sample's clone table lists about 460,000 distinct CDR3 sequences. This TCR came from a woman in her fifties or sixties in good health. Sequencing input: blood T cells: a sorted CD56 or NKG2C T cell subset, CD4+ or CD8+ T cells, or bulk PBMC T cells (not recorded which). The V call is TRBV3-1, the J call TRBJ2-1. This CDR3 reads CASSQKVNNEQFF.